This TCR beta chain stems from a study of blood T cell repertoires in COVID-19. Original processing notes: Amplification with reference gene primers provided the estimates of nucleated cell counts. TCRdb's table, derived via immunoSEQ multiplex PCR, lists solely in-frame clones and lacks some. V and J calls and clone size come straight from that table; D and trimming were deduced from the DNA. Altogether under 150,000 clones are present, around nine tenths being singletons, with the ten largest covering 1.2%. V gave up 0 bases and J gave up 4 bases; unmatched junction bases: 8. Looked up from germline, CDR1 is SGDLS and CDR2 is YYNGEE. This CDR3 spans 17 amino acids. Allocation to cohorts depended on clinical history reported by the participants.

The chain joins TRBV9 to TRBJ2-2, with 8 bases that match TRBD1. The sample was PBMCs or T cells enriched from blood (not recorded which). The source of this sequence is a woman in her 30s with acute COVID-19. The CDR3: CASSVAGLGQATGELFF. CDR3 in DNA: TGTGCCAGCAGCGTAGCCGGTTTGGGACAGGCCACCGGGGAGCTGTTTTTT.